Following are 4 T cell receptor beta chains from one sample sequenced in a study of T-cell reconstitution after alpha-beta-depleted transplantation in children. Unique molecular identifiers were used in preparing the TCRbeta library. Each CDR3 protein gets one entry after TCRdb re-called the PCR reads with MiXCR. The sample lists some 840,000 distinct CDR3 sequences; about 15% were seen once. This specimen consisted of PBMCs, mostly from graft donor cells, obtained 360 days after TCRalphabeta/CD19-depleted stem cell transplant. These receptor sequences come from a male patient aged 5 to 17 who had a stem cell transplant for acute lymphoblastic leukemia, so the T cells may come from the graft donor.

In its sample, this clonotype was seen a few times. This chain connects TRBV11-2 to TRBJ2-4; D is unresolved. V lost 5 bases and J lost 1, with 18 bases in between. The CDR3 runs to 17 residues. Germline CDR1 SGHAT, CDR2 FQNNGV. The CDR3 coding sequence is TGTGCCAGCAGCCTTTGGCCTACCCCATTGGCCAAAAACATTCAGTACTTC. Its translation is CASSLWPTPLAKNIQYF.

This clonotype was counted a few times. The CDR3 reads CSARESLNTEQFF. CDR3 DNA: TGCAGTGCTAGAGAGTCACTAAACACTGAGCAGTTCTTC. V is TRBV20-1 and J is TRBJ2-1; the D is unclear. The CDR3 is made up of 13 amino acids. V lost 0 bases to trimming and J lost 9 bases, with 12 bases between them. Germline V gene data show CDR1 as DFQATT and CDR2 as SNEGSKA (reference sequence).

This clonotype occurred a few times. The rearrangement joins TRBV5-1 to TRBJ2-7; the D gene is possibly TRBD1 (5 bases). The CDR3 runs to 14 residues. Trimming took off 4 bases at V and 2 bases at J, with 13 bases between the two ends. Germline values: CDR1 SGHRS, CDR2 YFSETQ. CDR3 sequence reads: CASSLQGVPYEQYF. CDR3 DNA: TGCGCCAGCAGCCTTCAAGGGGTGCCCTACGAGCAGTACTTC.

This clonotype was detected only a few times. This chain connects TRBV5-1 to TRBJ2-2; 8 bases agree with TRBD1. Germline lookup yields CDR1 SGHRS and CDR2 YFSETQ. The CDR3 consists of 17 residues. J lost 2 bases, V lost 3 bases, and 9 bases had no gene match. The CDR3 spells CASSSVRTGPNTGELFF. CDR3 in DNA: TGCGCCAGCAGCTCGGTGCGGACAGGGCCCAACACCGGGGAGCTGTTTTTT.